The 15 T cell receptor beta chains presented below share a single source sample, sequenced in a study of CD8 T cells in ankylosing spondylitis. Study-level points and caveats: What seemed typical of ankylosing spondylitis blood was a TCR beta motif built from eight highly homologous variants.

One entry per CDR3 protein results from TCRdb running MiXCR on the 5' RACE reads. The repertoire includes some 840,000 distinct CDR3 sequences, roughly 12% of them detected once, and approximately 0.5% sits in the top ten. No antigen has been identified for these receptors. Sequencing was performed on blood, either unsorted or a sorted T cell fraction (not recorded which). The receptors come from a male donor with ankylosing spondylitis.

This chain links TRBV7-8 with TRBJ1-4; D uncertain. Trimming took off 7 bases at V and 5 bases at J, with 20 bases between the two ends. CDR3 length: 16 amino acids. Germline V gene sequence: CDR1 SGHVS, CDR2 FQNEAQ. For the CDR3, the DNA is TGTGCCAGCACTTCAGGTCCGGTCCACCTAAATGAAAAACTGTTTTTT. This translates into CASTSGPVHLNEKLFF.

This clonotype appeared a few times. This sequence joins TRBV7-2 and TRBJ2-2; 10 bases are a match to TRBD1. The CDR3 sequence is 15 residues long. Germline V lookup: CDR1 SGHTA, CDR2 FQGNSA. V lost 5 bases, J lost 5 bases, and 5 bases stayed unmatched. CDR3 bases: TGTGCCAGCAGCAAGGGACAGGGGAAAACCGGGGAGCTGTTTTTT. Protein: CASSKGQGKTGELFF.

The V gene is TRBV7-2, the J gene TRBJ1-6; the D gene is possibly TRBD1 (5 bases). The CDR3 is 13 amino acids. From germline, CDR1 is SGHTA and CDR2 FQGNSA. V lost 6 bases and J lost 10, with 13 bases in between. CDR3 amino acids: CASSRGLESPLHF. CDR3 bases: TGTGCCAGCAGTCGGGGGTTGGAATCACCCCTCCACTTT.

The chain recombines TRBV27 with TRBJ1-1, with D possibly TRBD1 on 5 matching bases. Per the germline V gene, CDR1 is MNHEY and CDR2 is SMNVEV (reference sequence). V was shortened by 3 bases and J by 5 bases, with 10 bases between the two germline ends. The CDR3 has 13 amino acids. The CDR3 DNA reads TGTGCCAGCAGTTTCTACCAGGGAACTGAAGCTTTCTTT. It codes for CASSFYQGTEAFF.

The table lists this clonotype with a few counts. CDR3 DNA: TGCGCCAGCAGCCAACGGTACGGGGGTGATAGCAATCAGCCCCAGCATTTT. Amino acid sequence: CASSQRYGGDSNQPQHF. The chain links TRBV4-3 to TRBJ1-5, with D perhaps matching TRBD1 (5 bases). Germline loops: CDR1 LGHNA, CDR2 YSLEER. The CDR3 totals 17 residues. V was pared by 2 bases and J by 0 bases, with 14 bases between.

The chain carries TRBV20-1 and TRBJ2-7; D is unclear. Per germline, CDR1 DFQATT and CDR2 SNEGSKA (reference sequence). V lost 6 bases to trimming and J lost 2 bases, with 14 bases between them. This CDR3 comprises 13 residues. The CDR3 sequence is CSAVREAAYEQYF. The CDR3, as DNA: TGCAGTGCCGTCCGCGAAGCCGCCTACGAGCAGTACTTC.

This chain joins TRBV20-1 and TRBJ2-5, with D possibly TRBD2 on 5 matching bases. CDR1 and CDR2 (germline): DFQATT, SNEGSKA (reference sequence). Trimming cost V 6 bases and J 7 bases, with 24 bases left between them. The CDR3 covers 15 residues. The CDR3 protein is CSAIPFGMAGRTQYF. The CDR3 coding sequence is TGCAGTGCCATCCCGTTCGGGATGGCTGGCAGGACCCAGTACTTC.

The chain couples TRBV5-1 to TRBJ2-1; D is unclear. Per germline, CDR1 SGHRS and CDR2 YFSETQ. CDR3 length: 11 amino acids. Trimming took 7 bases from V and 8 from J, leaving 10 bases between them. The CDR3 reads CASRLGDEQFF. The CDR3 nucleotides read TGCGCCAGCCGGCTGGGCGATGAGCAGTTCTTC. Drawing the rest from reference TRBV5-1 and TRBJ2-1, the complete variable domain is KAGVTQTPRYLIKTRGQQVTLSCSPISGHRSVSWYQQTPGQGLQFLFEYFSETQRNKGNFPGRFSGRQFSNSRSEMNVSTLELGDSALYLCASRLGDEQFFGPGTRLTVL.

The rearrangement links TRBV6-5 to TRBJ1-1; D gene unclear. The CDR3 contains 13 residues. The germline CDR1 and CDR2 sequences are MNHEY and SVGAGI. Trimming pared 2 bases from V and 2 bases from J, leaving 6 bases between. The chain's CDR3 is CASSYRPNTEAFF. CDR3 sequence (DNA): TGTGCCAGCAGTTACCGCCCAAACACTGAAGCTTTCTTT.

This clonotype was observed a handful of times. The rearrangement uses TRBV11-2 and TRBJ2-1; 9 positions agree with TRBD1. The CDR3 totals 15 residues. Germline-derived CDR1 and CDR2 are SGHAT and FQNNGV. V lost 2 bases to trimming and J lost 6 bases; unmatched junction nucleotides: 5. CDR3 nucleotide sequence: TGTGCCAGCAGCTTAAGGGACAGGGTCGGCAATGAGCAGTTCTTC. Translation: CASSLRDRVGNEQFF.

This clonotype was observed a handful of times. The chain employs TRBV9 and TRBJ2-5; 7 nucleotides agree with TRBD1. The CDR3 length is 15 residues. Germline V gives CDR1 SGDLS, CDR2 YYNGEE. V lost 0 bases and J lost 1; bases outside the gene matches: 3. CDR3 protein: CASSVVGQSQETQYF. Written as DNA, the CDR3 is TGTGCCAGCAGCGTAGTGGGACAGTCCCAAGAGACCCAGTACTTC.

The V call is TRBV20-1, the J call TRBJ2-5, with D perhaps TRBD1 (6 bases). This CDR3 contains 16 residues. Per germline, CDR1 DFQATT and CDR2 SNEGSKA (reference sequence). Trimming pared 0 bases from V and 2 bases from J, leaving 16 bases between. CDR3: CSARDLGTLKQETQYF. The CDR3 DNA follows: TGCAGTGCTAGAGATCTCGGGACACTTAAACAAGAGACCCAGTACTTC.

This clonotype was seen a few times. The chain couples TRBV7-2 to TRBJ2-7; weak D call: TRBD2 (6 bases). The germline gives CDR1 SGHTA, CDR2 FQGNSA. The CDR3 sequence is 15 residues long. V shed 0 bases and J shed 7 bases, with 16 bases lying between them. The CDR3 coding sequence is TGTGCCAGCAGCTTAGCGTGGGATGCGGGATATGAGCAGTACTTC. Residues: CASSLAWDAGYEQYF.

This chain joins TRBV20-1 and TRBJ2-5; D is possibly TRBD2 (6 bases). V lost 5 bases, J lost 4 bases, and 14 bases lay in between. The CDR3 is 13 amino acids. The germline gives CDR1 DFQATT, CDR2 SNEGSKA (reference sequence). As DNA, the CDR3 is TGCAGTGCTTCCCGACGGGGGAGAGAGACCCAGTACTTC. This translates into CSASRRGRETQYF.

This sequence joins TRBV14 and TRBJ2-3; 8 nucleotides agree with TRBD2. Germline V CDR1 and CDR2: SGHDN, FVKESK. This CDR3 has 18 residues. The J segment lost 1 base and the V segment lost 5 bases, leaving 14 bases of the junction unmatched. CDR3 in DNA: TGTGCCAGCAGCGCTCTAAGGGGACTAGGCACCGGCACAGATACGCAGTATTTT. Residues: CASSALRGLGTGTDTQYF.